This T cell receptor (beta chain) was obtained from a study of T-cell memory formation after mild COVID-19 (dated by TCRdb to the early 2020s). Study-wide context: TCR sequence clusters from the two donors were largely donor specific. In a couple of donors, T-cell clones that expanded and contracted after mild COVID-19 were tracked by sequencing TCRalpha and TCRbeta repertoires over time. Two young, previously healthy adult volunteers, one female and one male, were included in the cohort. What the work shows at the level of the full study, not this receptor alone: Some responding clones were detected in pre-infection memory, which suggested that pre-existing cross-reactive memory T cells had joined the SARS-CoV-2 response. Only two mild cases were covered by the study, and larger cohorts that include severe cases with pre-infection samples were considered necessary. Contracting CD4+ clones appeared mostly in the CM and EM memory subsets, whereas CD8+ clones were enriched in EMRA. Clones that contracted from day 15 to 85 showed balanced CD4/CD8 phenotypes, whereas a second wave of clones that expanded from day 15 to 37 leaned towards CD4+. SARS-CoV-2 specificity was not confirmed for the second-wave clones peaking on day 37.

From its cysteine to its phenylalanine, the CDR3 spans 13 amino acids. The entry retains the CDR3 DNA only, 39 bases that are in frame from base 1. Trimming at the junction amounts to 8 bases on V and 0 bases on J, and the germline ends lie 8 bases apart. Reading the germline V gene gives CDR1 MNHNS and CDR2 SASEGT. The table lists this clonotype with a few counts. Its antigen is unknown. There are no base qualities to consult, and no much larger clone falls within one base. The sequencing machine was an Illumina NovaSeq 6000. Using 5'RACE with constant-segment primers, TCRalpha and TCRbeta cDNA libraries were constructed, with sample barcodes and unique molecular identifiers added in the process. RNA was extracted from every sample with Trizol reagent. Amplification of the libraries took two PCR steps, and the second step added a second sample barcode plus Illumina TruSeq adapters. Sequencing of the libraries was done on an Illumina NovaSeq, producing 2 x 150 bp paired-end reads. In the paper's pipeline: The reads were demultiplexed and collapsed into UMI-guided consensus sequences using migec v1.2.7. Using mixcr v2.1.11, the UMI consensuses were aligned to TRA and TRB V and J templates and assembled into clonotypes. A clonotype was counted as expanded or contracted only if both edgeR and NoisET called the change significant, with noise models trained on biological replicates. For edgeR calls, the cutoffs were a false discovery rate-adjusted p below 0.01 and a log2 fold-change threshold of 1. As an exploratory analysis of dynamics, max-normalized trajectories of the 1000 most abundant clonotypes were examined with PCA combined with hierarchical clustering. Each responding clone was given a CD4 or CD8 phenotype based on the CD4+ and CD8+ repertoires, which had been sequenced separately. The raw public reads went through TCRdb reprocessing: fastp at Q25, MiXCR clone calling, in-frame beta chains kept. Duplicate CDR3 protein sequences are folded into a single record with the most common DNA and genes. V and J calls and clone size were set by TCRdb, not the authors. This sample comprises about 180,000 distinct CDR3 sequences, under 20% of them detected only once. The ten largest account for 3% to 4.5% of the sample.

Ficoll-Paque density gradient centrifugation was used to isolate PBMCs. The clonotype originates from a man aged 18 to 29 who had mild COVID-19 (a few samples of this study predate the infection). The sample titles of this study are shuffled in the database, so cell type and time point are left out; the donor was told from shared clones. Sequences were obtained from PBMCs or a T cell subset sorted from them (not recorded which). This sequence uses TRBV6-1 and TRBJ1-3; tentative D gene TRBD1, with 5 bases matching. The DNA sequence is TGTGCCAGCGGGGCGGACTCTGGAAACACCATATATTTT. This sequence encodes CASGADSGNTIYF.